This TCR beta chain was observed in a study of T cell responses to AZD1222 COVID-19 vaccine. CDR3 length: 15 amino acids. Germline V lookup: CDR1 LGHDT, CDR2 YNNKEL (reference sequence). V lost 1 base and J lost 5, with 12 bases in between. The data were produced by immunoSEQ multiplex PCR, yet TCRdb's version contains in-frame clones alone and is incomplete. The sample includes over 45,000 clones, 70% to 90% seen only once; the top ten take roughly 5.3%. The input for sequencing was peripheral blood, taken 28 days after the second AZD1222 dose. The rearrangement uses TRBV3-1 (or the pseudogene TRBV3-2) and TRBJ2-4; possibly TRBD2 for D (5 bases). This TCR was recovered from an adult who received the AZD1222 COVID-19 vaccine. This CDR3 is CASSQGRAVQNIQYF. The CDR3 DNA is TGTGCCAGCAGCCAAGGGCGGGCAGTTCAAAACATTCAGTACTTC.